What follows is one T cell receptor (beta chain) and its context. The antigen is not known. Sequencing used immunoSEQ multiplex PCR; TCRdb keeps in-frame clones, though not all of them. The sample records 90,000 to 100,000 clones, approximately 92% being singletons. V was cut by 6 bases and J by 7 bases, with 10 bases left in between. The CDR3 contains 12 residues. Germline V CDR1 and CDR2: LNHDA, SQIVND (reference sequence). This sample stems from a study of PD-1 blockade in classical Hodgkin lymphoma. The study's findings and limits: Among the patients, those starting nivolumab under 1 year after ASCT were excluded. Complete responders entered with baseline diversity on par with newly diagnosed patients, the results showed.

Every one of the patients relapsed after autologous stem cell transplantation (brentuximab vedotin exposure was variable). Under best response, outcomes were complete response, partial response or progressive disease. V usage is TRBV19 and J usage is TRBJ2-1, with D uncertain. Here the sequenced sample was peripheral blood mononuclear cells (PBMCs), taken before the second cycle of nivolumab. The source of this sequence is a human donor with classical Hodgkin lymphoma. The CDR3 region has the DNA TGTGCCAGTAGCCGTCTAGAGAATGAGCAGTTCTTC. This translates into CASSRLENEQFF.